The clone carrying this T cell receptor (beta chain) was detected ten times or more. Its target is not known. The entry originates in a study of early T cells in non-severe SARS-CoV-2 infection. Study-level background: The sequenced material was bulk RNA from unsorted whole blood, and its chains were unpaired. Study-level points and caveats: VDJdb matches were skewed toward anti-spike CD8 T cell responses.

Attachment of unique molecular identifiers was made to individual cDNA molecules. A single record per CDR3 protein comes from TCRdb applying MiXCR to the 5' RACE reads. This table holds 30,000 to 40,000 distinct CDR3 sequences, approximately 5.2% found once. The CDR3 is made up of 14 amino acids. CDR1 is MNHEY, CDR2 SMNVEV, per germline (reference sequence). V was clipped by 6 bases and J by 2 bases, with 14 bases between them. Input material: whole blood. The sequence was obtained from an adult who was a healthcare worker with PCR-confirmed SARS-CoV-2 infection or an uninfected control (not recorded which). V and J are TRBV27 and TRBJ2-7, with D possibly TRBD2 on 6 matching bases. In nucleotides, the CDR3 is TGTGCCAGCAGCCAGGGACTCGATCCCTACGAGCAGTACTTC. This translates into CASSQGLDPYEQYF.